Included here is one T cell receptor beta chain sequence, with context. Its matching antigen is unknown. These data originate in a study of Ad26.COV2.S vaccination and SARS-CoV-2 variants. Assay used: immunoSEQ multiplex PCR; TCRdb lists only in-frame clones, some missing. The table includes 350,000 to 450,000 clones, roughly four fifths detected once. As for treatment: roughly 20 received Ad26.COV2.S at low or high dose, single or two shots; 5 received placebo; per-sample allocation not given. The samples were gathered on day 63 after the first injection of vaccine or placebo. A Boston adult aged 18-55 years was the donor. The CDR3 is made up of 16 amino acids. V was clipped by 4 bases and J by 1 base; unmatched bases: 4. Germline CDR1 and CDR2: KGHDR and SFDVKD. Study findings and constraints: Placebo recipients and vaccine recipients were similar in non-spike TCR breadth.

The chain carries TRBV24-1 and TRBJ2-1; 9 nucleotides agree with TRBD2. The receptor's source is a person aged 18-60 years who received the Ad26.COV2.S COVID-19 vaccine or a placebo. Sequenced here: peripheral blood, sampled in a trial of Ad26.COV2.S vaccine versus placebo. The CDR3, as DNA: TGTGCCACCAGTGACGCTAGCGGGGTTTCCTACAATGAGCAGTTCTTC. Translated: CATSDASGVSYNEQFF.